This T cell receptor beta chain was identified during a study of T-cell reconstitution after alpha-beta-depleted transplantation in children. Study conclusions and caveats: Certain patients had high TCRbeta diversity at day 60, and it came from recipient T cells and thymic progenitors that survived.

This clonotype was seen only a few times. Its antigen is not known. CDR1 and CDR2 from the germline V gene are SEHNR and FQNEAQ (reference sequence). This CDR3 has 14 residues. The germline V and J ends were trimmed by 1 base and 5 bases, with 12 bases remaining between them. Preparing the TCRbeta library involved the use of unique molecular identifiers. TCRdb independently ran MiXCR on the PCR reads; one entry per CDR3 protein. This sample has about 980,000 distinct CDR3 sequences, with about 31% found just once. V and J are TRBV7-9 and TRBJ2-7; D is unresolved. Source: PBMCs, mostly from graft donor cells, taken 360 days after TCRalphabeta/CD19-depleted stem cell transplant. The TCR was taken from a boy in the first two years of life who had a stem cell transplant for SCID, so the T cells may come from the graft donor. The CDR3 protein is CASSLGVAEDEQYF. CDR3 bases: TGTGCCAGCAGCTTAGGGGTAGCCGAGGACGAGCAGTACTTC.